This TCR beta chain appears in the sequencing data of a study of blood T cell repertoires in COVID-19. The junction had 7 bases not matched to a gene; V was cut back by 3 bases and J by 4 bases. The CDR3 has 15 amino acids. From germline, CDR1 is SGDLS and CDR2 YYNGEE. TCRdb's copy holds only in-frame clones and misses some; the assay was immunoSEQ multiplex PCR. The table has roughly 150,000 clones, over 75% seen once. The chain uses TRBV9 and TRBJ2-7; 10 nucleotides match TRBD1. This TCR derives from a man at least 80 years old with COVID-19, enrolled during active disease. Sequences were obtained from peripheral blood. The CDR3 sequence is CASSETGTGVYEQYF. The CDR3 DNA reads TGTGCCAGCAGCGAAACCGGGACAGGGGTGTACGAGCAGTACTTC.